The next 3 T cell receptor beta chains were all read from a single sample in a study of patients and donors after allogeneic stem cell transplantation. TCRdb independently ran MiXCR on the RT-PCR reads; one entry per CDR3 protein. The table has 400,000 to 500,000 distinct CDR3 sequences, 16% seen once. The sequenced sample consisted of blood, either unsorted or a sorted T cell fraction (not recorded which). These receptors were taken from a human donor who was either an allogeneic HSCT recipient or a stem cell or donor lymphocyte infusion donor (not recorded which). It is not recorded whose cells these are; they may come from a transplant donor.

This clonotype was detected ten times or more. The J gene is TRBJ2-5, the V gene TRBV4-2; D is perhaps TRBD1 (6 bases). The ends were cut back, 2 bases at V and 5 bases at J, with 12 bases in the middle. CDR3 length: 14 residues. Germline-derived CDR1 and CDR2 are LGHNA and YNFKEQ. The CDR3, as DNA: TGTGCCAGCAGCCAACGATTCCAGGGGGAGACCCAGTACTTC. It encodes CASSQRFQGETQYF.

The V call is TRBV21-1, the J call TRBJ2-7; the table's D call of TRBD1 was not tested on the DNA. TRBV21-1 constitutes a pseudogene. The CDR3 spans 20 residues. This CDR3 is CASSKTGQGASGSGSYEQYF. The CDR3 nucleotides are TGTGCCAGCAGCAAGACGGGACAGGGGGCCAGCGGGAGTGGGTCCTACGAGCAGTACTTC.

This clonotype appeared a few times. V is TRBV9 and J is TRBJ1-6, with D perhaps matching TRBD1 (6 bases). The CDR3 totals 16 residues. CDR1 and CDR2 (germline): SGDLS, YYNGEE. Deletions cut 2 bases from V and 2 bases from J, with 11 bases between. The CDR3 DNA sequence: TGTGCCAGCAGCGTGGCAGGGGATGCCTATAATTCACCCCTCCACTTT. This translates into CASSVAGDAYNSPLHF.